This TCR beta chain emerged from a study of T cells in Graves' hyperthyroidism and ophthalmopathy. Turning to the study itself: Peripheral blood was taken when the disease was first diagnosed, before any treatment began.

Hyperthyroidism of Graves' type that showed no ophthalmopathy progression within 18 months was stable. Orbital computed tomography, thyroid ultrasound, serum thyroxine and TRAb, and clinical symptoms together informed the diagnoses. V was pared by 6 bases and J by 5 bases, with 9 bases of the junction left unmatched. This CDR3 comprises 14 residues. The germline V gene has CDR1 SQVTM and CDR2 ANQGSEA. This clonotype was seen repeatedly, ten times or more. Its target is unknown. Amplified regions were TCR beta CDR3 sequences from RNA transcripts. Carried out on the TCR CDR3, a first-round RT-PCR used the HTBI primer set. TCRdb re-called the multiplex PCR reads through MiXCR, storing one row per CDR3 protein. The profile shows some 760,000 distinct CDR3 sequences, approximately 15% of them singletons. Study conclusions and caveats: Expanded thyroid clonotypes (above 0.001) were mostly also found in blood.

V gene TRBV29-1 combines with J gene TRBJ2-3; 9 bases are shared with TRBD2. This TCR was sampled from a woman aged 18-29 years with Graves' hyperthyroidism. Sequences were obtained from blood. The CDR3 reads CSVVVAGGRDTQYF. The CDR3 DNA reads TGCAGCGTGGTAGTGGCGGGAGGGCGAGATACGCAGTATTTT.